Listed here are 19 T cell receptor beta chains from one sample, sequenced in a study of blood T cell repertoires in COVID-19. Method: immunoSEQ multiplex PCR; TCRdb's copy keeps in-frame clones and lacks some. The data contain around 73,000 clones, roughly four fifths of them seen just once; the ten biggest clones take up 28%. Material for sequencing was peripheral blood. Receptors were obtained from a human donor in a cohort sampled during active COVID-19.

In its sample, this clone was seen once. The chain recombines TRBV5-5 with TRBJ2-2; D perhaps matches TRBD1 (6 bases). The germline V and J ends were trimmed by 0 bases and 4 bases, with 10 bases remaining between them. This CDR3 is built from 15 residues. The germline V gene has CDR1 SGHKS and CDR2 YYEKEE (reference sequence). DNA of the CDR3: TGTGCCAGCAGCTTGGCGGGACACTTCACCGGGGAGCTGTTTTTT. It encodes CASSLAGHFTGELFF.

This clone was counted a single time. The rearrangement uses TRBV14 and TRBJ2-2, with 7 bases fitting TRBD2. CDR1 SGHDN and CDR2 FVKESK come from the germline V gene. V lost 4 bases to trimming and J lost 6 bases; unmatched junction nucleotides: 2. This CDR3 comprises 13 residues. The CDR3 coding sequence is TGTGCCAGCAGCCTGGGGGGGGCCGGGGAGCTGTTTTTT. Residues: CASSLGGAGELFF.

This chain joins TRBV23-1 and TRBJ1-5; no reliable D call. TRBV23-1 is noted as an ORF with a role that remains uncertain. CDR3 length: 17 amino acids. V dropped 8 bases and J dropped 5 bases, with 25 bases sitting between them. CDR3 bases: TGCGCCAGCCCAGGAGCGGGGAAAGCAATGCTTCATCAGCCCCAGCATTTT. Translating gives CASPGAGKAMLHQPQHF.

J is TRBJ2-5 and V is TRBV14, with 13 nucleotides matching TRBD2. Unmatched junction bases numbered 4, after V lost 1 base and J lost 2 bases. CDR1 is SGHDN and CDR2 is FVKESK in the germline V gene. The CDR3 is 17 amino acids. The CDR3 region has the DNA TGTGCCAGCAGCCAAGTCCGACTAGCGGGGGGACAAGAGACCCAGTACTTC. Its translation is CASSQVRLAGGQETQYF.

The table lists this clone with a count of one. The chain links TRBV27 to TRBJ2-2; 7 bases align to TRBD1. V shed 5 bases and J 4 bases; nucleotides not matched to a gene: 10. Germline lookup yields CDR1 MNHEY and CDR2 SMNVEV (reference sequence). This CDR3 is built from 16 residues. This CDR3 reads CASSPTTGFFTGELFF. The CDR3 DNA reads as TGTGCCAGCAGTCCCACGACAGGGTTCTTCACCGGGGAGCTGTTTTTT.

This clone turned up a few times. The chain uses TRBV7-3 and TRBJ2-7; weak D call: TRBD1 (6 bases). V lost 0 bases and J 1 base, leaving 19 bases between the germline ends. Germline V gives CDR1 SGHTA, CDR2 FQGTGA. The CDR3 consists of 18 residues. This CDR3 reads CASSLTFSSGALSYEQYF. The CDR3 nucleotides read TGTGCCAGCAGCTTAACGTTCTCCTCAGGGGCTTTATCCTACGAGCAGTACTTC. The variable domain in full, with the rest retrieved from reference TRBV7-3 and TRBJ2-7, is GAGVSQTPSNKVTEKGKYVELRCDPISGHTALYWYRQSLGQGPEFLIYFQGTGAADDSGLPNDRFFAVRPEGSVSTLKIQRTERGDSAVYLCASSLTFSSGALSYEQYFGPGTRLTVT.

The chain employs TRBV19 and TRBJ1-2, with unresolved D. The germline gives CDR1 LNHDA, CDR2 SQIVND (reference sequence). V lost 4 bases and J 5 bases, leaving 14 bases between the germline ends. The CDR3 is 14 amino acids. DNA of the CDR3: TGTGCCAGTAGTACCCAAGGCAGCGATTATGGCTACACCTTC. Residues: CASSTQGSDYGYTF.

The chain uses TRBV5-4 and TRBJ2-5; D gene uncertain. Germline loops: CDR1 SGHNT, CDR2 YYREEE (reference sequence). Trimming stripped 4 bases from V and 5 bases from J, with 15 bases between. The CDR3 covers 14 residues. In nucleotides, the CDR3 is TGTGCCAGCAGCCCTGGGTCCCAGAGGGAGACCCAGTACTTC. Residues: CASSPGSQRETQYF.

The chain recombines TRBV6-5 with TRBJ1-6; maybe TRBD1 (5 bases). In germline, CDR1 is MNHEY, CDR2 SVGAGI. The CDR3 has 16 amino acids. V was pared by 2 bases and J by 0 bases, with 8 bases between. The CDR3 DNA reads as TGTGCCAGCAGTTACGGGGGGAGCTCCTATAATTCACCCCTCCACTTT. It specifies CASSYGGSSYNSPLHF.

CDR3 loop: CASSPYDTESPLHF. The DNA for the CDR3 is TGTGCCAGCTCACCTTACGACACTGAATCACCCCTCCACTTT. The gene calls are TRBV18 and TRBJ1-6, with D uncertain. The CDR3 contains 14 residues. Germline-derived CDR1 and CDR2 are KGHSH and LQKENI. Between the trimmed V and J ends, which lost 3 bases and 10 bases, there was a span of 13 bases.

This rearrangement joins TRBV15 to TRBJ1-3; 7 bases fit TRBD1. After removal of 3 bases from V and 5 bases from J, the junction contained 10 bases not matched to a gene. The CDR3 is 16 residues long. Germline values: CDR1 LNHNV, CDR2 YYDKDF (reference sequence). CDR3 bases: TGTGCCACCAGCAGCGCAAGACAGGGTCTGAGAAACACCATATATTTT. This gives the protein CATSSARQGLRNTIYF.

The chain carries TRBV29-1 and TRBJ2-7; 7 positions match TRBD1. Trimming at V came to 5 bases and at J to 0 bases, leaving 7 bases not matched to a gene. From germline, CDR1 is SQVTM and CDR2 ANQGSEA. The CDR3 is 14 residues long. The CDR3 DNA reads as TGCAGCGTTCGGACAGGTTGGTCCTCCTACGAGCAGTACTTC. Amino acid sequence: CSVRTGWSSYEQYF.

The chain is built from TRBV19 and TRBJ1-3; no firm D call. Trimming left V 3 bases short and J 4 bases short, with 10 bases between. The CDR3 runs to 14 residues. Per germline, CDR1 LNHDA and CDR2 SQIVND (reference sequence). The CDR3 loop is CASSIQSVGNTIYF. Here the CDR3 DNA reads TGTGCCAGTAGTATTCAGTCCGTCGGAAACACCATATATTTT. Using reference TRBV19 and TRBJ1-3 for the parts outside the CDR3, the full variable domain is DGGITQSPKYLFRKEGQNVTLSCEQNLNHDAMYWYRQDPGQGLRLIYYSQIVNDFQKGDIAEGYSVSREKKESFPLTVTSAQKNPTAFYLCASSIQSVGNTIYFGEGSWLTVV.

This chain links TRBV5-6 with TRBJ1-2; D perhaps matches TRBD1 (6 bases). Germline CDR1 is SGHDT and CDR2 is YYEEEE. Trimming took 0 bases from V and 3 from J, leaving 9 bases between them. This CDR3 is built from 14 residues. DNA of the CDR3: TGTGCCAGCAGCTTGGGCCCAGGGGACTATGGCTACACCTTC. The encoded protein is CASSLGPGDYGYTF. The variable domain in full, completed from reference TRBV5-6 and TRBJ1-2, reads DAGVTQSPTHLIKTRGQQVTLRCSPKSGHDTVSWYQQALGQGPQFIFQYYEEEERQRGNFPDRFSGHQFPNYSSELNVNALLLGDSALYLCASSLGPGDYGYTFGSGTRLTVV.

The chain has TRBV5-1 and TRBJ2-3; D is unclear. Germline V gives CDR1 SGHRS, CDR2 YFSETQ. The V and J ends lost 3 bases and 3 bases respectively, with 5 bases between them. The CDR3 is 12 amino acids. In DNA form, the CDR3 reads TGCGCCAGCAGCTCGGAGACAGATACGCAGTATTTT. It translates to CASSSETDTQYF.

The chain uses TRBV7-9 and TRBJ2-5, with TRBD1 identical over 12 bases. The germline V gene encodes CDR1 SEHNR and CDR2 FQNEAQ (reference sequence). This CDR3 comprises 16 residues. V dropped 3 bases and J dropped 4; count of bases not matched to a gene: 6. This CDR3 is CASSFGDRGLSETQYF. CDR3 bases: TGTGCCAGCAGCTTCGGGGACAGGGGGCTTTCAGAGACCCAGTACTTC.

The chain joins TRBV21-1 to TRBJ1-2; the table gives TRBD1 as D, unverified against the DNA. TRBV21-1 represents a pseudogene. The CDR3 has 14 residues. CDR3 amino acids: CASNTGARNYGYTF. In nucleotides, the CDR3 is TGTGCCAGCAATACAGGGGCGAGAAACTATGGCTACACCTTC.

The V and J genes are TRBV7-2 and TRBJ2-5, with D uncertain. V was pared by 3 bases and J by 3 bases, with 8 bases between. Germline CDR1 reads SGHTA; CDR2 reads FQGNSA. This CDR3 spans 13 amino acids. DNA for the CDR3: TGTGCCAGCAGCTTTCCCCCCAAAGAGACCCAGTACTTC. Encoded protein: CASSFPPKETQYF. Full variable domain (remainder filled in from reference TRBV7-2 and TRBJ2-5): GAGVSQSPSNKVTEKGKDVELRCDPISGHTALYWYRQSLGQGLEFLIYFQGNSAPDKSGLPSDRFSAERTGGSVSTLTIQRTQQEDSAVYLCASSFPPKETQYFGPGTRLLVL.

The genes are TRBV29-1 and TRBJ2-2, with 10 positions matching TRBD1. The CDR3 runs to 15 residues. Trimming took 6 bases from V and 6 from J; bases not matched to a gene: 10. The V gene's germline CDR1 is SQVTM and CDR2 ANQGSEA. The CDR3 is CSVGQGVWDSGELFF. DNA for the CDR3: TGCAGCGTAGGACAGGGGGTTTGGGATTCCGGGGAGCTGTTTTTT.